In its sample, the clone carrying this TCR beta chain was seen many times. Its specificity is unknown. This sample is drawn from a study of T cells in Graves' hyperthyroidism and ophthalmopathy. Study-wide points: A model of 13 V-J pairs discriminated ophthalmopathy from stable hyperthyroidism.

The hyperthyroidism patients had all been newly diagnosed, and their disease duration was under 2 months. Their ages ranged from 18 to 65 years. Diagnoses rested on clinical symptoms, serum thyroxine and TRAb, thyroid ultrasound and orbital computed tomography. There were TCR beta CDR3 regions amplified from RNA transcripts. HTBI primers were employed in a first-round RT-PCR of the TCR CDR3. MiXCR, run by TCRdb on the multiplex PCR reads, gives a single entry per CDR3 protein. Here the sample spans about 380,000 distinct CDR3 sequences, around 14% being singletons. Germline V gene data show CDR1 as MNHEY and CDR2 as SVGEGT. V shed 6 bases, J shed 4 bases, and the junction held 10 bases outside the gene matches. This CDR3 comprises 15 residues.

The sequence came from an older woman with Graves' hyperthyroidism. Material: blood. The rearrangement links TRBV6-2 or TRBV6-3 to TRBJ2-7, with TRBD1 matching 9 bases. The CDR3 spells CASRPGQGLGYEQYF. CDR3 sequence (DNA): TGTGCCAGCAGGCCGGGACAGGGACTGGGATACGAGCAGTACTTC.